Here is one T cell receptor (beta chain) with its context. These data originate in a study of blood T cell repertoires in COVID-19. Looking at the study overall: COVID-19 samples collected from the United States, Italy and Spain covered acute and convalescent phases. Sources were T cells, B-cell-depleted T cells, or PBMCs; the material itself was cDNA or gDNA.

Original processing methods: By means of reference gene primer amplification, nucleated cell counts were estimated. TCRdb keeps only in-frame clones here, not all; method: immunoSEQ multiplex PCR. V, J and clone size are taken as reported in that table, and D and trimming were inferred from the DNA itself. The sample records 58,000 or so clones, approximately 86% being singletons. The clonotype comes from a woman between 70 and 85 years old with active COVID-19. The source material was peripheral blood.

CDR3 sequence: CASSLGSVPISYEQYF. The CDR3, as DNA: TGTGCCAGCAGCTTGGGGTCAGTCCCAATCTCCTACGAGCAGTACTTC. The chain joins TRBV5-6 to TRBJ2-7; no clear D gene. V was trimmed by 0 bases and J by 0 bases, leaving 13 bases between them. Germline CDR1 SGHDT, CDR2 YYEEEE. CDR3 length equals 16 residues.